The rows below give T cell receptor beta chains drawn from one sample of a study of blood T cell repertoires in COVID-19. Clones were sequenced by immunoSEQ multiplex PCR, and TCRdb holds only the in-frame ones, with some missing. Seen here are 250,000 to 300,000 clones, about nine tenths observed once, and the top ten hold roughly 15%. The specimen sequenced was PBMCs or T cells enriched from blood (not recorded which). The receptors were sampled from a man aged 18 to 35 who had recovered from COVID-19. The CDR3 runs from the conserved cysteine through the conserved F or W. D genes are given only for firm matches. A row's size may be missing; if present it is once, few, many or a size class.

.,TRBV5-1,.,TRBJ1-2,TGCGCCAGCAGCTTGGGGGTGTTCAGCGGGGCGCGCTCATCGATCTATGGCTACACCTTC,CASSLGVFSGARSSIYGYTF
.,TRBV5-1,few,TRBJ2-7,TGCGCCAGCAGCACCGGACCAGGGGCTGAGCAGTACTTC,CASSTGPGAEQYF
.,TRBV7-2,.,TRBJ1-1,TGTGCCGGGCGGGCGTCCGAAGGCACTGAAGCTTTCTTT,CAGRASEGTEAFF
TRBD2,TRBV11-2,few,TRBJ2-7,TGTGCCAGCAGCTTAGCCCCCGGGACTAGCGGATACTACGAGCAGTACTTC,CASSLAPGTSGYYEQYF
.,TRBV24-1,.,TRBJ1-5,TGTGCCACCAGTGATTCCACAGGGCACCAGCCCCAGCATTTT,CATSDSTGHQPQHF
TRBD2,TRBV2,.,TRBJ2-1,TGTGCCCTTACTCGGTTAAGCGGGAGGGCCAATATCAATGAGCAGTTCTTC,CALTRLSGRANINEQFF
TRBD2,TRBV5-1,once,TRBJ2-2,TGCGCCAGCAGCTCCCGTCTCGGACTAGCGGGGAGCACCGGGGAGCTGTTTTTT,CASSSRLGLAGSTGELFF
.,TRBV4-1,.,TRBJ2-1,TGCGCCAGCAGCCAATCGAGCTCCTACAATGAGCAGTTCTTC,CASSQSSSYNEQFF
.,TRBV9,.,TRBJ2-1,TGTGCCAGCAGCGTAGACAGGGTATCCTACAATGAGCAGTTCTTC,CASSVDRVSYNEQFF
.,TRBV9,.,TRBJ2-5,TGTGCCAGCAGCGTAGATGGGTTCGGAGGGGAGACCCAGTACTTC,CASSVDGFGGETQYF
TRBD1,TRBV28,.,TRBJ1-1,TGTGCCAGCAGTCTCACCCAGGGGGCTGGGGACACTGAAGCTTTCTTT,CASSLTQGAGDTEAFF
TRBD1,TRBV4-1,.,TRBJ1-2,TGCGCCAGCAGTCTGGGACAGGGGAATTGGGTTGGCTACACCTTC,CASSLGQGNWVGYTF
TRBD2,TRBV3-1/TRBV3-2,.,TRBJ2-7,TGTGCCAGCAGCCAAGCTGGGACTAGCGGTTACGAGCAGTACTTC,CASSQAGTSGYEQYF
TRBD1,TRBV7-7,.,TRBJ2-5,TGTGCTAGCAGCTTTGGGACAGGGAAAGAGACCCAGTACTTC,CASSFGTGKETQYF
TRBD2,TRBV4-1,.,TRBJ2-7,TGCGCCAGCAGCCAAGGCCTAGCGGGAAACACCTACGAGCAGTACTTC,CASSQGLAGNTYEQYF
TRBD2,TRBV28,.,TRBJ2-1,TGTGCCAGTTATTCCGCGACTAGCGGGAGGAGGGGCTACAATGAGCAGTTCTTC,CASYSATSGRRGYNEQFF
TRBD1,TRBV19,many,TRBJ1-5,TGTGCCAGTAGTCGGGGGGCAGGGGGCGGATCAGCTCAGCCCCAGCATTTT,CASSRGAGGGSAQPQHF
.,TRBV5-8,few,TRBJ1-5,TGTGCCAGCAGCCAAAAGACAGTGGGCAATCAGCCCCAGCATTTT,CASSQKTVGNQPQHF
TRBD1,TRBV3-1/TRBV3-2,.,TRBJ1-1,TGTGCCAGCAGCCAGATCACAGGGGGCACTGAAGCTTTCTTT,CASSQITGGTEAFF
.,TRBV5-1,.,TRBJ1-1,TGCGCCAGCAGCTTGGTTGGCATGAACACTGAAGCTTTCTTT,CASSLVGMNTEAFF
TRBD1,TRBV3-1/TRBV3-2,few,TRBJ2-5,TGTGCCAGCAGCTCACCGGGACAGAAAGAGACCCAGTACTTC,CASSSPGQKETQYF
.,TRBV7-9,.,TRBJ1-2,TGTGCCAGCAGCTTAGTCGCCCTTGGACAGCGTGGCTACACCTTC,CASSLVALGQRGYTF
TRBD1,TRBV18,.,TRBJ2-7,TGTGCCAGCTCAAGGCAGACAGGGACCAACGAGCAGTACTTC,CASSRQTGTNEQYF
.,TRBV10-3,.,TRBJ2-3,TGTGCCTCATCAGTCCGGGAGAGCACAGATACGCAGTATTTT,CASSVRESTDTQYF
TRBD2,TRBV19,.,TRBJ2-7,TGTGCCAGTAGAGGGACTAGCGGAAACTACGAGCAGTACTTC,CASRGTSGNYEQYF
.,TRBV19,.,TRBJ1-5,TGTGCCAGTAGTAGAGCCGGGGAGGGGATCCAGCCCCAGCATTTT,CASSRAGEGIQPQHF
.,TRBV2,few,TRBJ1-4,TGTGCCACCCGCCTCCAGGGACAACCAAATGAAAAACTGTTTTTT,CATRLQGQPNEKLFF
.,TRBV2,.,TRBJ1-6,TGTGCCAGCAGTCCGGGGTTGAGTGGTTCACCCCTCCACTTT,CASSPGLSGSPLHF
TRBD1,TRBV14,.,TRBJ2-1,TGTGCCAGCAGCCAAGACCAAAGGACAGGGGGCAATGAGCAGTTCTTC,CASSQDQRTGGNEQFF
.,TRBV21-1,.,TRBJ2-7,TGTGCCAGCAGCTCCCACCCCTCACAGGAGCGCTACGAGCAGTACTTC,CASSSHPSQERYEQYF
TRBD1,TRBV20-1,.,TRBJ2-3,TGCAGTGCTAGTCGGGACAGTAGTAGAAATACGCAGTATTTT,CSASRDSSRNTQYF
.,TRBV18,.,TRBJ1-4,TGTGCCAGCTCACCGGCGGCCATTAATGAAAAACTGTTTTTT,CASSPAAINEKLFF
.,TRBV5-4,few,TRBJ2-7,TGTGCCAGCAGCTTGGACAGGAGGGACGAGCAGTACTTC,CASSLDRRDEQYF
TRBD2,TRBV7-6,.,TRBJ2-7,TGTGCCAGCAGCCATAGCGGGGGCGTCCACGAGCAGTACTTC,CASSHSGGVHEQYF
TRBD1,TRBV18,once,TRBJ2-5,TGTGCCAGCTCACCCGACAGGGACGGGACCCAGTACTTC,CASSPDRDGTQYF
TRBD1,TRBV9,.,TRBJ1-4,TGTGCCAGCAGCAGCCGGGACAGGGGGCCTAATGAAAAACTGTTTTTT,CASSSRDRGPNEKLFF
.,TRBV11-3,.,TRBJ2-5,TGTGCCAGCAGCCGAGGCTTCCAAGAGACCCAGTACTTC,CASSRGFQETQYF
TRBD1,TRBV18,.,TRBJ1-2,TGTGCCAGCTCATCTGCGGGACAGGGGGCGATTGGCTACACCTTC,CASSSAGQGAIGYTF
TRBD1,TRBV10-3,many,TRBJ1-1,TGTGCCATCAGAGGACAGGGAGGGAACACTGAAGCTTTCTTT,CAIRGQGGNTEAFF
.,TRBV27,.,TRBJ2-5,TGTGCCAGCTGCGAAGAGACCCAGTACTTC,CASCEETQYF